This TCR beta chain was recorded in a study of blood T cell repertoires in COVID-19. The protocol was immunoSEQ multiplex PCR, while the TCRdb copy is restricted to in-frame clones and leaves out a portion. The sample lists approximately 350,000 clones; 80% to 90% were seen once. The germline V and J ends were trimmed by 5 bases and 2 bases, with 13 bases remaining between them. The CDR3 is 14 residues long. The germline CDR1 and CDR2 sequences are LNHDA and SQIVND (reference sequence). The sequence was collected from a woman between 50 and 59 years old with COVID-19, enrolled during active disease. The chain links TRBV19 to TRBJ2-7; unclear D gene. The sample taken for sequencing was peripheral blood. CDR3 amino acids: CASSSRIAPYEQYF. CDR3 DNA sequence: TGTGCCAGTAGTTCCCGTATAGCCCCCTACGAGCAGTACTTC.